This TCR beta chain came from a study of blood T cell repertoires in COVID-19. Turning to the study itself: Sample material is recorded as cDNA or gDNA derived from T cells, B-cell-depleted T cells, or PBMCs.

Libraries were prepared by immunoSEQ multiplex PCR; TCRdb keeps only in-frame clonotypes and omits some of them. The sample carries about 74,000 clones, approximately 83% recorded once. The V end was cut by 3 bases, the J end by 8 bases, with 10 bases between. The CDR3 consists of 13 residues. The sequencing input was peripheral blood. This sequence was found in an elderly man with acute or convalescent COVID-19. The chain employs TRBV12-3 or TRBV12-4 and TRBJ2-2; TRBD1 might be the D (6 bases). CDR3 in amino acids: CASSFKGVGELFF. In nucleotides, the CDR3 is TGTGCCAGCAGTTTTAAGGGGGTTGGGGAGCTGTTTTTT.